This T cell receptor (beta chain) was captured by sequencing in a study of blood T cells in healthy people across ages. Findings of the study overall: Naive and antigen-experienced cells could not be conclusively compared, given unsorted PBMCs.

This clonotype has more than one count but fewer than ten. Its antigen is as yet unknown. The CDR3 sequence is 15 residues long. The V and J ends lost 3 bases and 2 bases respectively, with 12 bases between them. Germline-derived CDR1 and CDR2 are ENHRY and SYGVKD. A second PCR, run for about 7 to 11 cycles, used a sample-barcoded 5' primer plus a J-beta primer mix. TCRdb passed the 5' RACE reads through MiXCR, listing each CDR3 protein once. The sample contains hundreds of thousands of distinct CDR3 sequences, around 43% of which appear only once. This sequence joins TRBV10-3 and TRBJ2-3; D is unclear. The sequenced material came from blood. The origin of this receptor is a man older than 75 in good health. CDR3 nucleotide sequence: TGTGCCATCAGTGAACAAGGACCGCCCACAGATACGCAGTATTTT. This translates into CAISEQGPPTDTQYF.